These 31 T cell receptor beta chains were all obtained from the same sample, sequenced in a study of blood T cell repertoires in COVID-19 (dated by TCRdb to the early 2020s). The library was produced with the immunoSEQ multiplex PCR assay. TCRdb stores this immuneACCESS table with in-frame sequences only. Part of the clones is absent; in the studies checked, under half of the shortfall reflects unresolved V genes, and no reason is known for the rest. This sample holds some 390,000 clones; more than 80% were observed only once. The ten largest clonotypes hold 0.95% to 1.2% of the sample. The sample taken for sequencing was PBMCs or T cells enriched from blood (not recorded which). The origin of the receptors is a man aged 25 to 40 who had recovered from COVID-19.

The CDR3 spells CASKASPGGREQFF. For the CDR3, the DNA is TGTGCCAGCAAGGCGTCTCCGGGGGGCAGGGAGCAGTTCTTC. The rearrangement joins TRBV6-6 to TRBJ2-1; tentative D call: TRBD2 (7 bases). Trimming took 7 bases from V and 10 from J, leaving 20 bases between them. Germline V gives CDR1 MNHNY, CDR2 SVGAGI (reference sequence). The CDR3 is 14 residues long.

The J gene is TRBJ2-5, the V gene TRBV5-1; 9 bases match TRBD2. This CDR3 is 16 amino acids long. The germline V gene has CDR1 SGHRS and CDR2 YFSETQ. J gave up 1 base and V 4 bases, and 8 bases lay outside the gene matches. CDR3 sequence: CASSPISGRSQETQYF. CDR3 bases: TGCGCCAGCAGCCCGATTAGCGGGAGAAGCCAAGAGACCCAGTACTTC. The variable domain in full, with the rest retrieved from reference TRBV5-1 and TRBJ2-5, is KAGVTQTPRYLIKTRGQQVTLSCSPISGHRSVSWYQQTPGQGLQFLFEYFSETQRNKGNFPGRFSGRQFSNSRSEMNVSTLELGDSALYLCASSPISGRSQETQYFGPGTRLLVL.

In regard to this clone: The sample holds other DNA sequences that translate to the same CDR3. The rearrangement links TRBV5-1 to TRBJ2-7, with a weak D call TRBD2 (5 bases). Trimming removed 0 bases from V and 7 bases from J, with 5 bases in between. This CDR3 spans 11 amino acids. The germline V gene encodes CDR1 SGHRS and CDR2 YFSETQ. In nucleotides, the CDR3 is TGCGCCAGCAGCTTGGGAGGGGAGCAGTACTTC. Its protein product is CASSLGGEQYF.

The chain couples TRBV7-2 to TRBJ2-5; 9 bases agree with TRBD1. The V segment lost 5 bases and the J segment 5 bases; nucleotides outside the gene matches: 3. The CDR3 sequence is 13 residues long. Looked up from germline, CDR1 is SGHTA and CDR2 is FQGNSA. The CDR3 loop is CASSGTGIETQYF. CDR3 DNA sequence: TGTGCCAGCAGCGGGACAGGGATCGAGACCCAGTACTTC.

The CDR3 protein is CASSAQGAGEQFF. In DNA form, the CDR3 reads TGTGCCAGCAGTGCCCAGGGGGCTGGTGAGCAGTTCTTC. V and J are TRBV27 and TRBJ2-1; 8 bases are shared with TRBD1. The CDR3 length is 13 residues. Losses at the gene ends were 5 bases for V and 9 bases for J; bases not matched to a gene: 6. CDR1 MNHEY and CDR2 SMNVEV come from the germline V gene (reference sequence).

The J gene is TRBJ1-3, the V gene TRBV13; D not certain. The CDR3 contains 14 residues. Germline V CDR1 and CDR2: PRHDT, FYEKMQ (reference sequence). V was pared by 4 bases and J by 3 bases, with 10 bases between. The CDR3 DNA is TGTGCCAGCAGCTCTTTGGGCCTTGGAAACACCATATATTTT. It translates to CASSSLGLGNTIYF.

V and J are TRBV19 and TRBJ1-4; 7 nucleotides match TRBD1. Per germline, CDR1 LNHDA and CDR2 SQIVND (reference sequence). The CDR3 spans 13 residues. The V segment lost 8 bases and the J segment 3 bases; nucleotides outside the gene matches: 3. This CDR3 reads CASLDRANEKLFF. The DNA for the CDR3 is TGTGCCAGTCTTGACAGGGCTAATGAAAAACTGTTTTTT.

This chain links TRBV5-6 with TRBJ2-7; possible D gene TRBD2, 6 bases. The CDR3 consists of 16 residues. The V and J ends lost 4 bases and 6 bases respectively, with 23 bases between them. Germline values: CDR1 SGHDT, CDR2 YYEEEE. The CDR3 spells CASSTAGSPLYGEQYF. The DNA for the CDR3 is TGTGCCAGCAGCACCGCCGGGAGTCCCCTTTATGGCGAGCAGTACTTC.

V is TRBV7-9 and J is TRBJ2-1, with 13 bases lining up with TRBD2. CDR3 length: 15 amino acids. Germline V gives CDR1 SEHNR, CDR2 FQNEAQ (reference sequence). Trimming at V came to 5 bases and at J to 4 bases, leaving 2 bases not matched to a gene. The CDR3 region has the DNA TGTGCCAGCAGCAGGGGACTAGCGGGATACAATGAGCAGTTCTTC. Its translation is CASSRGLAGYNEQFF.

The CDR3 DNA sequence: TGTGCCAGCAGCCTCTATTTAGGAACACTAGCAAGAGAAAAACTGTTTTTT. Its protein is CASSLYLGTLAREKLFF. V and J are TRBV7-9 and TRBJ1-4; the D is unclear. V was shortened by 5 bases and J by 8 bases, with 24 bases between the two germline ends. Germline-derived CDR1 and CDR2 are SEHNR and FQNEAQ (reference sequence). The CDR3 totals 17 residues.

V gene TRBV6-5 combines with J gene TRBJ2-2; D perhaps matches TRBD2 (5 bases). Germline CDR1 is MNHEY and CDR2 is SVGAGI. V lost 8 bases and J 1 base, leaving 8 bases between the germline ends. This CDR3 contains 13 residues. The CDR3 nucleotides read TGTGCCAGCGCCGGGATGAACACCGGGGAGCTGTTTTTT. It yields the protein CASAGMNTGELFF.

This clone was counted a few times. The chain employs TRBV18 and TRBJ1-5, with D possibly matching TRBD1 (5 bases). This CDR3 comprises 14 residues. Trimming removed 5 bases from V and 8 bases from J, with 16 bases in between. CDR1 is KGHSH, CDR2 LQKENI, per germline. This CDR3 is CASSAQTVQEPQHF. For the CDR3, the DNA is TGTGCCAGCTCAGCACAGACAGTTCAGGAGCCCCAGCATTTT.

The chain employs TRBV11-2 and TRBJ2-1, with TRBD2 matching 14 bases. Unmatched junction bases numbered 7, after V lost 5 bases and J lost 7 bases. Germline-derived CDR1 and CDR2 are SGHAT and FQNNGV. The CDR3 totals 16 residues. The CDR3, as DNA: TGTGCCAGCAGCCCTCCGGGACTAGCGGGAGTAAATGAGCAGTTCTTC. It encodes CASSPPGLAGVNEQFF.

V usage is TRBV3-1 (or the pseudogene TRBV3-2) and J usage is TRBJ2-2, with 9 bases that match TRBD2. The germline V gene has CDR1 LGHDT and CDR2 YNNKEL (reference sequence). The junction had 5 bases not matched to a gene; V was cut back by 2 bases and J by 7 bases. The CDR3 is 15 residues long. The CDR3 DNA sequence: TGTGCCAGCAGCCAACTAGCGGGAAGGGGCGGGGAGCTGTTTTTT. Residues: CASSQLAGRGGELFF.

V and J are TRBV18 and TRBJ2-1; 8 bases are shared with TRBD1. V was pared by 4 bases and J by 7 bases, with 12 bases of the junction left unmatched. The germline V gene encodes CDR1 KGHSH and CDR2 LQKENI. This CDR3 contains 16 residues. DNA of the CDR3: TGTGCCAGCTCACGGGAGTATTCTCAGGGGGCGAATGAGCAGTTCTTC. Its protein is CASSREYSQGANEQFF.

The chain is built from TRBV10-3 and TRBJ1-4, with TRBD1 as a possible D gene (6 bases). This CDR3 comprises 12 residues. Trimming shortened V by 8 bases and J by 4 bases, and 8 bases separated the two germline ends. The germline V gene has CDR1 ENHRY and CDR2 SYGVKD. CDR3 region: CAIGGGNEKLFF. CDR3 coding DNA: TGTGCCATCGGGGGCGGTAATGAAAAACTGTTTTTT.

This chain links TRBV15 with TRBJ2-3; 8 bases line up with TRBD2. This CDR3 comprises 16 residues. With V trimmed by 1 base and J by 2 bases, 5 bases remained unmatched. CDR1 is LNHNV and CDR2 is YYDKDF in the germline V gene (reference sequence). The CDR3 protein is CATSRGVSGDTDTQYF. CDR3 DNA sequence: TGTGCCACCAGCAGAGGGGTTAGCGGGGACACAGATACGCAGTATTTT.

This chain joins TRBV11-3 and TRBJ2-3, with 8 bases that match TRBD2. V shed 2 bases and J 6 bases; nucleotides not matched to a gene: 4. The CDR3 has 14 amino acids. Germline lookup yields CDR1 SGHNT and CDR2 YENEEA. The CDR3 sequence: CASSLSGSGDTQYF. DNA of the CDR3: TGTGCCAGCAGCTTAAGCGGGAGTGGGGATACGCAGTATTTT.

The rearrangement links TRBV11-2 to TRBJ2-7; 10 bases are shared with TRBD1. CDR3 length equals 16 residues. Germline-derived CDR1 and CDR2 are SGHAT and FQNNGV. V shed 6 bases and J 0 bases; nucleotides not matched to a gene: 8. This CDR3 is CASRPGRDRGSYEQYF. As DNA, the CDR3 is TGTGCCAGCAGACCGGGCCGGGACAGGGGCTCCTACGAGCAGTACTTC.

The V gene is TRBV28, the J gene TRBJ2-7, with D possibly matching TRBD1 (6 bases). The germline V gene has CDR1 MDHEN and CDR2 SYDVKM. CDR3 size: 14 residues. V was pared by 6 bases and J by 3 bases, with 15 bases between. CDR3 nucleotide sequence: TGTGCCAGCAGCTTCCTACAGGGTAGCTACGAGCAGTACTTC. Encoded protein: CASSFLQGSYEQYF.

The rearrangement links TRBV9 to TRBJ2-4, with 9 nucleotides matching TRBD2. Germline CDR1 SGDLS, CDR2 YYNGEE. Unmatched junction bases numbered 5, after V lost 5 bases and J lost 5 bases. The CDR3 covers 14 residues. CDR3 coding DNA: TGTGCCAGCAGTCCGGGACTAGCAGAAAACATTCAGTACTTC. Its protein is CASSPGLAENIQYF.

This rearrangement joins TRBV5-6 to TRBJ2-7; tentative D call: TRBD1 (6 bases). The V end lost 5 bases, the J end lost 6 bases, and 15 bases lay between the germline ends. Germline-derived CDR1 and CDR2 are SGHDT and YYEEEE. The CDR3 loop spans 13 amino acids. The CDR3 DNA is TGTGCCAGCAGTAAAATGGACAGAGTCGAGCAGTACTTC. Translation: CASSKMDRVEQYF.

The chain joins TRBV14 to TRBJ2-2; 12 nucleotides align to TRBD2. Losses at the gene ends were 4 bases for V and 3 bases for J; bases not matched to a gene: 3. Germline values: CDR1 SGHDN, CDR2 FVKESK. There are 16 residues in the CDR3. In nucleotides, the CDR3 is TGTGCCAGCAGCCGGCGACTAGCGGGAGACACCGGGGAGCTGTTTTTT. Protein sequence: CASSRRLAGDTGELFF. The entire variable domain, with the rest obtained from reference TRBV14 and TRBJ2-2, is as follows: EAGVTQFPSHSVIEKGQTVTLRCDPISGHDNLYWYRRVMGKEIKFLLHFVKESKQDESGMPNNRFLAERTGGTYSTLKVQPAELEDSGVYFCASSRRLAGDTGELFFGEGSRLTVL.

The V gene is TRBV6-1, the J gene TRBJ1-1; 9 bases are shared with TRBD1. CDR1 is MNHNS and CDR2 is SASEGT in the germline V gene. With 0 bases clipped from V and 11 bases from J, the junction kept 25 bases outside the gene matches. There are 20 residues in the CDR3. The CDR3: CASSEARRNLPGQGALNAFF. The DNA for the CDR3 is TGTGCCAGCAGTGAAGCCAGGAGGAACCTACCGGGACAGGGAGCCCTGAACGCTTTCTTT.

On this clone itself: The sample contains more than one DNA sequence encoding this CDR3. The rearrangement links TRBV5-5 to TRBJ2-7; D is possibly TRBD2 (5 bases). The germline gives CDR1 SGHKS, CDR2 YYEKEE (reference sequence). Trimming stripped 0 bases from V and 1 base from J, with 8 bases between. This CDR3 region has 14 residues. The CDR3 DNA sequence: TGTGCCAGCAGCTTGGGAGGAGGATCCTACGAGCAGTACTTC. Protein sequence: CASSLGGGSYEQYF.

This chain uses TRBV5-4 with TRBJ2-7; D is possibly TRBD2 (6 bases). Germline V gives CDR1 SGHNT, CDR2 YYREEE (reference sequence). The CDR3 runs 13 residues. V lost 10 bases and J 5 bases, leaving 19 bases between the germline ends. The CDR3 sequence: CALSRPGADEQYF. CDR3 sequence (DNA): TGTGCCCTCTCACGGCCGGGAGCGGACGAGCAGTACTTC.

The chain recombines TRBV2 with TRBJ1-2, with D tentatively TRBD1 (5 bases). Germline loops: CDR1 SNHLY, CDR2 FYNNEI. V was clipped by 1 base and J by 7 bases, with 7 bases between them. The CDR3 has 12 amino acids. CDR3 sequence: CASSEDRGGYTF. CDR3 bases: TGTGCCAGCAGTGAAGATAGGGGTGGCTACACCTTC. The full variable domain, completed using reference TRBV2 and TRBJ1-2, is EPEVTQTPSHQVTQMGQEVILRCVPISNHLYFYWYRQILGQKVEFLVSFYNNEISEKSEIFDDQFSVERPDGSNFTLKIRSTKLEDSAMYFCASSEDRGGYTFGSGTRLTVV.

The V gene is TRBV19, the J gene TRBJ2-1; 9 bases match TRBD2. From germline, CDR1 is LNHDA and CDR2 SQIVND (reference sequence). Trimming cost V 3 bases and J 7 bases; bases outside gene matches: 16. The CDR3 runs 18 residues. The CDR3 region is CASSIRRPGGRAGNEQFF. The CDR3 DNA reads as TGTGCCAGTAGTATCAGGCGTCCCGGCGGGAGGGCCGGTAATGAGCAGTTCTTC.

This chain links TRBV11-2 with TRBJ2-5; D not resolved. The V end was cut by 0 bases, the J end by 5 bases, with 16 bases between. The CDR3 is made up of 16 amino acids. Germline V CDR1 and CDR2: SGHAT, FQNNGV. CDR3 nucleotide sequence: TGTGCCAGCAGCTTAGATGTGGCCTGGCCGAGGGAGACCCAGTACTTC. Protein sequence: CASSLDVAWPRETQYF.

This clone was counted a few times. The chain joins TRBV5-4 to TRBJ2-5; 8 nucleotides line up with TRBD1. Germline V CDR1 and CDR2: SGHNT, YYREEE (reference sequence). The CDR3 has 16 residues. The V gene end was trimmed by 0 bases and the J gene end by 2 bases; junction bases not matched to a gene: 6. The CDR3 DNA is TGTGCCAGCAGCTTGGTCACAGGGGGTAAACAAGAGACCCAGTACTTC. Amino acids: CASSLVTGGKQETQYF.

The chain links TRBV5-6 to TRBJ1-2; the D gene is possibly TRBD1 (5 bases). The germline V gene encodes CDR1 SGHDT and CDR2 YYEEEE. The CDR3 runs to 13 residues. V lost 4 bases and J 4 bases, leaving 11 bases between the germline ends. For the CDR3, the DNA is TGTGCCAGCAGCCCGACCGGGGGCTATGGCTACACCTTC. This sequence encodes CASSPTGGYGYTF. Supplemented by reference TRBV5-6 and TRBJ1-2, the full variable domain reads DAGVTQSPTHLIKTRGQQVTLRCSPKSGHDTVSWYQQALGQGPQFIFQYYEEEERQRGNFPDRFSGHQFPNYSSELNVNALLLGDSALYLCASSPTGGYGYTFGSGTRLTVV.